One sample yielded the 21 T cell receptor beta chains listed below, sequenced in a study of T cell responses to AZD1222 COVID-19 vaccine. The table came from immunoSEQ multiplex PCR; TCRdb's copy has only in-frame clones and leaves some out. This sample carries approximately 89,000 clones, about 93% of them seen once, and the ten largest clones take roughly 4.8%. The sequences come from peripheral blood, collected on day 0 of MenACWY control vaccination. These receptors were taken from an adult in good health.

This rearrangement joins TRBV6-6 to TRBJ2-5; D perhaps matches TRBD2 (5 bases). The V and J ends lost 5 bases and 7 bases respectively, with 14 bases between them. This CDR3 region has 13 residues. The germline V gene encodes CDR1 MNHNY and CDR2 SVGAGI (reference sequence). CDR3 sequence (DNA): TGTGCCAGCAGTCGTACCGGGGAGTGGACCCAGTACTTC. It codes for CASSRTGEWTQYF.

This rearrangement joins TRBV29-1 to TRBJ1-1; D is unclear. This CDR3 has 13 amino acids. The germline V gene encodes CDR1 SQVTM and CDR2 ANQGSEA. Trimming stripped 5 bases from V and 0 bases from J, with 10 bases between. The CDR3: CSVMTFMNTEAFF. The CDR3 DNA is TGCAGCGTTATGACTTTCATGAACACTGAAGCTTTCTTT.

The gene calls are TRBV5-1 and TRBJ2-5; D is possibly TRBD2 (6 bases). Trimming removed 0 bases from V and 2 bases from J, with 11 bases in between. This CDR3 comprises 15 residues. Germline V gene data show CDR1 as SGHRS and CDR2 as YFSETQ. CDR3 amino acids: CASSLDGLPQETQYF. CDR3 DNA sequence: TGCGCCAGCAGCTTGGATGGACTACCTCAAGAGACCCAGTACTTC.

The rearrangement uses TRBV19 and TRBJ1-5, with no clear D. The CDR3 has 13 residues. The V end lost 5 bases, the J end lost 9 bases, and 14 bases lay between the germline ends. Germline values: CDR1 LNHDA, CDR2 SQIVND (reference sequence). CDR3 protein: CASSWTPRGPQHF. Here the CDR3 DNA reads TGTGCCAGTAGTTGGACCCCACGGGGGCCCCAGCATTTT.

V and J are TRBV15 and TRBJ1-6, with 7 bases fitting TRBD1. Trimming removed 8 bases from V and 7 bases from J; junction bases left unmatched: 5. Germline CDR1 reads LNHNV; CDR2 reads YYDKDF (reference sequence). CDR3 length: 13 amino acids. CDR3: CATRPRGNSPLHF. The CDR3 region has the DNA TGTGCCACCCGTCCCAGGGGGAATTCACCCCTCCACTTT.

Here the CDR3 reads CASSLQGSRVEAFF. The CDR3 DNA follows: TGTGCCAGTTCATTACAGGGGTCTCGGGTTGAAGCTTTCTTT. The chain has TRBV19 and TRBJ1-1, with TRBD1 matching 7 bases. There are 14 residues in the CDR3. Germline CDR1 reads LNHDA; CDR2 reads SQIVND (reference sequence). The trim removed 8 bases at V and 7 bases at J, leaving 13 bases unmatched.

The V gene is TRBV29-1, the J gene TRBJ2-7; D is possibly TRBD1 (5 bases). The CDR3 covers 14 residues. CDR1 and CDR2 (germline): SQVTM, ANQGSEA. Trimming left V 0 bases short and J 5 bases short, with 14 bases between. CDR3 region: CSVEDRAQGDEQYF. CDR3 in DNA: TGCAGCGTTGAAGATCGGGCGCAGGGTGACGAGCAGTACTTC.

The V and J genes are TRBV6-5 and TRBJ1-2; TRBD1 aligns across 10 bases. CDR1 and CDR2 (germline): MNHEY, SVGAGI. The V gene end was trimmed by 10 bases and the J gene end by 3 bases; junction bases not matched to a gene: 11. There are 15 residues in the CDR3. CDR3 in DNA: TGTGCCACCTCCGGGACAGGGGCGACATACTATGGCTACACCTTC. Amino acid sequence: CATSGTGATYYGYTF.

The chain carries TRBV7-9 and TRBJ2-1, with D unresolved. Germline loops: CDR1 SEHNR, CDR2 FQNEAQ (reference sequence). The V end was cut by 3 bases, the J end by 1 base, with 10 bases between. The CDR3 extends over 15 amino acids. The CDR3 DNA reads TGTGCCAGCAGCTTGCTAGAGAATTCCTACAATGAGCAGTTCTTC. Its translation is CASSLLENSYNEQFF.

The gene calls are TRBV6-5 and TRBJ1-4; 7 bases align to TRBD1. Germline loops: CDR1 MNHEY, CDR2 SVGAGI. CDR3 length: 14 amino acids. Losses at the gene ends were 6 bases for V and 7 bases for J; bases not matched to a gene: 8. The CDR3 spells CASSLQGSIEKLFF. The CDR3 coding sequence is TGTGCCAGCAGCTTACAGGGGTCGATTGAAAAACTGTTTTTT.

The chain joins TRBV2 to TRBJ1-1; D is uncertain. V was trimmed by 7 bases and J by 1 base, leaving 7 bases between them. This CDR3 is 12 amino acids long. Germline-derived CDR1 and CDR2 are SNHLY and FYNNEI. The CDR3 sequence is CASKQPNTEAFF. Here the CDR3 DNA reads TGTGCCAGCAAACAGCCGAACACTGAAGCTTTCTTT.

This CDR3 reads CASSRGQENSPLHF. As DNA, the CDR3 is TGCGCCAGCAGCCGGGGACAGGAGAATTCACCCCTCCACTTT. The gene calls are TRBV5-1 and TRBJ1-6; TRBD1 matches at 8 bases. V gave up 4 bases and J gave up 7 bases; unmatched junction bases: 4. The CDR3 is made up of 14 amino acids. CDR1 SGHRS and CDR2 YFSETQ come from the germline V gene.

This sequence joins TRBV6-5 and TRBJ2-2; TRBD2 aligns across 8 bases. J gave up 7 bases and V 8 bases, and 9 bases lay outside the gene matches. The germline CDR1 and CDR2 sequences are MNHEY and SVGAGI. CDR3 length: 14 amino acids. CDR3 DNA: TGTGCCAGCTGCGCCCGGGAGGGTGTCGGGGAGCTGTTTTTT. The encoded protein is CASCAREGVGELFF.

About this clone itself: This same CDR3 is encoded by further DNA sequences in the sample. This chain joins TRBV6-5 and TRBJ2-7, with D uncertain. Germline values: CDR1 MNHEY, CDR2 SVGAGI. The CDR3 is made up of 13 amino acids. Trimming shortened V by 8 bases and J by 0 bases, and 11 bases separated the two germline ends. The CDR3 protein is CASDSLSSYEQYF. The DNA for the CDR3 is TGTGCCAGCGATTCCCTTAGCTCCTACGAGCAGTACTTC.

This clone was seen more than once but under ten times. The chain employs TRBV7-3 and TRBJ2-7; 8 positions match TRBD2. The CDR3 covers 14 residues. Trimming took 2 bases from V and 5 from J; bases not matched to a gene: 5. Germline-derived CDR1 and CDR2 are SGHTA and FQGTGA. CDR3 residues: CASSLRGGSDEQYF. Here the CDR3 DNA reads TGTGCCAGCAGCTTACGGGGGGGATCGGACGAGCAGTACTTC.

The chain uses TRBV28 and TRBJ1-1, with TRBD1 identical over 7 bases. Unmatched junction bases numbered 9, after V lost 4 bases and J lost 4 bases. The CDR3 has 15 residues. The V gene's germline CDR1 is MDHEN and CDR2 SYDVKM. The CDR3 DNA is TGTGCCAGCAGTTCCCCCCAGGGGGAAGGCACTGAAGCTTTCTTT. As protein: CASSSPQGEGTEAFF.

This chain joins TRBV6-5 and TRBJ2-1; 12 positions match TRBD1. The CDR3 extends over 16 amino acids. Germline V gene data show CDR1 as MNHEY and CDR2 as SVGAGI. Trimming removed 2 bases from V and 4 bases from J; junction bases left unmatched: 3. The CDR3 DNA reads TGTGCCAGCAGTTACACGGGACAGGGGGCATACAATGAGCAGTTCTTC. This encodes CASSYTGQGAYNEQFF.

The J gene is TRBJ2-1, the V gene TRBV5-1; no definite D call. Between the trimmed V and J ends, which lost 2 bases and 0 bases, there was a span of 6 bases. This CDR3 region has 14 residues. The germline V gene encodes CDR1 SGHRS and CDR2 YFSETQ. DNA of the CDR3: TGCGCCAGCAGCTTCGATAGCTCCTACAATGAGCAGTTCTTC. This sequence encodes CASSFDSSYNEQFF.

The chain is built from TRBV19 and TRBJ1-2; D might be TRBD1 (5 bases). The CDR3 sequence is 16 residues long. Germline assignment: CDR1 LNHDA and CDR2 SQIVND (reference sequence). Trimming took 10 bases from V and 2 from J, leaving 23 bases between them. The CDR3 loop is CATTERGTGRNYGYTF. The CDR3 region has the DNA TGTGCCACCACAGAAAGGGGAACCGGGAGAAACTATGGCTACACCTTC. The full variable domain, in which reference TRBV19 and TRBJ1-2 provide the parts outside the CDR3, is DGGITQSPKYLFRKEGQNVTLSCEQNLNHDAMYWYRQDPGQGLRLIYYSQIVNDFQKGDIAEGYSVSREKKESFPLTVTSAQKNPTAFYLCATTERGTGRNYGYTFGSGTRLTVV.

The rearrangement uses TRBV12-3 or TRBV12-4 and TRBJ1-2; D is ambiguous. The germline V and J ends were trimmed by 3 bases and 5 bases, with 10 bases remaining between them. The CDR3 has 13 residues. CDR3: CASSLGTFYGYTF. The DNA for the CDR3 is TGTGCCAGCAGTTTGGGCACTTTTTATGGCTACACCTTC.

J is TRBJ2-2 and V is TRBV6-5, with D perhaps matching TRBD2 (6 bases). Per the germline V gene, CDR1 is MNHEY and CDR2 is SVGAGI. V lost 6 bases, J lost 7 bases, and 18 bases lay in between. CDR3 length equals 15 residues. The CDR3 sequence: CASRRRDDLNGELFF. The CDR3 DNA reads TGTGCCAGCAGGCGGCGGGATGACCTGAACGGGGAGCTGTTTTTT.